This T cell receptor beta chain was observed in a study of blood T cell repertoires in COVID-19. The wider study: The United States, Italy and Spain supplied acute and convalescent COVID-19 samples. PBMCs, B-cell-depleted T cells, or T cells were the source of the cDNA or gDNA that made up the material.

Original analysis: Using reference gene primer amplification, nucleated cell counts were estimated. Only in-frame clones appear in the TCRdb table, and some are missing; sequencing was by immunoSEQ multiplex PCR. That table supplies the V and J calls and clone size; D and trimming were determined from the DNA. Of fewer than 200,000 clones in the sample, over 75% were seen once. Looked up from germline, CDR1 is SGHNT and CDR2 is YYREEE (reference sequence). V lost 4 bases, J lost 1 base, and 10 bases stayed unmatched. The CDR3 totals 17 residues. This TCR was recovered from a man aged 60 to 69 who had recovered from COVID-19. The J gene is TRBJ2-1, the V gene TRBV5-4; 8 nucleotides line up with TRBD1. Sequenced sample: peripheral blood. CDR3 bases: TGTGCCAGCAGCCCCCGGCAGGGGGCAGGGTCCTACAATGAGCAGTTCTTC. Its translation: CASSPRQGAGSYNEQFF.